One sample yielded the 2 T cell receptor beta chains listed below, sequenced in a study of CD8+CD57+ T cells in acquired aplastic anemia. Genomic DNA served as template for TCR beta VDJ and CDR3 profiling. TCRdb reanalysed the reads using MiXCR and keeps one entry per CDR3 protein. The sample holds 400,000 to 450,000 distinct CDR3 sequences, approximately 70% seen once. Sequences were obtained from sorted CD4+, CD8+, or CD8+CD57+ T cells (not recorded which) from PBMCs. The receptors derive from a human donor in good health, serving as a control.

This clonotype was counted many times. The chain joins TRBV12-3 or TRBV12-4 to TRBJ2-7, with 10 nucleotides matching TRBD2. This CDR3 is built from 14 residues. V was pared by 7 bases and J by 0 bases, with 3 bases of the junction left unmatched. CDR3 DNA: TGTGCCAGCACTCTAGCGGGGGCCTCCTACGAGCAGTACTTC. Protein product: CASTLAGASYEQYF.

The rearrangement joins TRBV3-1 to TRBJ1-6; 7 nucleotides agree with TRBD1. With 3 bases clipped from V and 3 bases from J, the junction kept 5 bases outside the gene matches. The CDR3 contains 16 residues. In germline, CDR1 is LGHDT, CDR2 YNNKEL (reference sequence). The CDR3 DNA reads TGTGCCAGCAGCCACTCGGCAGGGGGCTATAATTCACCCCTCCACTTT. Translated, it gives CASSHSAGGYNSPLHF.